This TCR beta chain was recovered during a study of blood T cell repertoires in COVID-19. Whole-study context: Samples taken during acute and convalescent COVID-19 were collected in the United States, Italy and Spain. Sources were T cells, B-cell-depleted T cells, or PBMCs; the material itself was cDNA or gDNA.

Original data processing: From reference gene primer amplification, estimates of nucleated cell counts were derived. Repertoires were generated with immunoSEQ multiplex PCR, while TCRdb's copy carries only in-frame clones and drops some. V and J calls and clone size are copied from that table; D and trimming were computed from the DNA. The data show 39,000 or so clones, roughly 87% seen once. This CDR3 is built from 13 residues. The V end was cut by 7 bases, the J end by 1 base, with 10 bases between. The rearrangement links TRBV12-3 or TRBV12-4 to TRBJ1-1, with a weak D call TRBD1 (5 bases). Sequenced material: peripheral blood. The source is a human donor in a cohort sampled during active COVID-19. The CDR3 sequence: CASTTGRNTEAFF. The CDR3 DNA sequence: TGTGCCAGCACCACAGGCCGGAACACTGAAGCTTTCTTT.